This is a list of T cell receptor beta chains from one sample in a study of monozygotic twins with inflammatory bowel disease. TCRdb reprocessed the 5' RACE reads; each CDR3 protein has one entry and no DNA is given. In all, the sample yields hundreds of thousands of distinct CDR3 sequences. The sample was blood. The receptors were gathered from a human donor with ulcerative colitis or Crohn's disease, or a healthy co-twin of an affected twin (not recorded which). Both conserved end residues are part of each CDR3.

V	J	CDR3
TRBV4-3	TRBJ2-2	CASSRSAGELFF
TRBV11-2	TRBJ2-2	CASSFRALATNTGELFF
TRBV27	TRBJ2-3	CASNAPGGAFSSTDTQYF
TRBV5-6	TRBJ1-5	CASSSQPGQGNQPQHF
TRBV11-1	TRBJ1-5	CASSLTQNQPQHF
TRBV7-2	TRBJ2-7	CASSLDGVRGEQYF
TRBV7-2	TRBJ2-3	CASSLAGLAVRGDTQYF
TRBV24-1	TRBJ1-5	CATSAGQGFFSNQPQHF
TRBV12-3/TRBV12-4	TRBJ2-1	CASSLSGAPHNEQFF
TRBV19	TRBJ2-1	CASSMGTSGGREQFF
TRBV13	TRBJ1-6	CASSLGLNRNSSPLHF
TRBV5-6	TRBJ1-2	CASSRQGRYGYTF
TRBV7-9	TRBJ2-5	CASSPIRETQYF
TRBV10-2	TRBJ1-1	CASTGSTEAFF
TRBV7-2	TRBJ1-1	CASSSGPAEEAFF
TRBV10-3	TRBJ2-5	CAISESTPQETQFF
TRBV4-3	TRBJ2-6	CASSQDQETAHSGANVLTF
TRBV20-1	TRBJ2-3	CSSRTGADTQYF
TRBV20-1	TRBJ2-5	CSAYLAGRPGGQETQYF